This T cell receptor beta chain derives from a study of T cells in localized non-small cell lung cancer. Notes on this clone: The antigen remains undetermined.

The CDR3 totals 14 residues. J lost 4 bases, V lost 4 bases, and 8 bases had no gene match. Germline V gene sequence: CDR1 SGHKS, CDR2 YYEKEE (reference sequence). The protocol was immunoSEQ multiplex PCR, while the TCRdb copy is restricted to in-frame clones and leaves out a portion. The profile shows roughly 20,000 clones, approximately 90% of them singletons. Study-wide results and limits: Across samples, adjacent lung featured a median approximately 60 of the top 100 tumor clones. Longer overall survival was seen with higher T cell density measured in blood. Compared with tumor, uninvolved adjacent lung displayed greater T cell clonality, ranking highest overall.

Source: peripheral blood, taken before any cancer treatment. This sequence originates from a woman aged 35 to 75 with stage I lung adenocarcinoma. This chain joins TRBV5-5 and TRBJ2-7; the match to TRBD1 covers 7 bases. The DNA for the CDR3 is TGTGCCAGCAGCCCGGACAGGAGAGGTTACGAGCAGTACTTC. It encodes CASSPDRRGYEQYF. The full variable domain, rest sourced from reference TRBV5-5 and TRBJ2-7, is DAGVTQSPTHLIKTRGQQVTLRCSPISGHKSVSWYQQVLGQGPQFIFQYYEKEERGRGNFPDRFSARQFPNYSSELNVNALLLGDSALYLCASSPDRRGYEQYFGPGTRLTVT.